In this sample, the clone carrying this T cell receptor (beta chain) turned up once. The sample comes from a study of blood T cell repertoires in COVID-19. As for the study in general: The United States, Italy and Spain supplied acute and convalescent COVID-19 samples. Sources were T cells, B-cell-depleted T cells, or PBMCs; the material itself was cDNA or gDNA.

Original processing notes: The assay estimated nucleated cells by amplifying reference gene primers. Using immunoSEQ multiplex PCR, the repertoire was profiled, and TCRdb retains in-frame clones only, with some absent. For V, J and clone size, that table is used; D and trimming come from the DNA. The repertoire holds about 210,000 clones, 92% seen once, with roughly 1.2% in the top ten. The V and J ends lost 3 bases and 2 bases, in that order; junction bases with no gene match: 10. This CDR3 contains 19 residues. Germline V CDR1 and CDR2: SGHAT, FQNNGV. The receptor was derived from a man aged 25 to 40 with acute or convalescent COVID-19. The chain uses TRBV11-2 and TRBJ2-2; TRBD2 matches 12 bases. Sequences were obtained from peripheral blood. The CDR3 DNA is TGTGCCAGCAGCTTGCGCGTCCTAGCGGGAGGGCCCAACACCGGGGAGCTGTTTTTT. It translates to CASSLRVLAGGPNTGELFF.